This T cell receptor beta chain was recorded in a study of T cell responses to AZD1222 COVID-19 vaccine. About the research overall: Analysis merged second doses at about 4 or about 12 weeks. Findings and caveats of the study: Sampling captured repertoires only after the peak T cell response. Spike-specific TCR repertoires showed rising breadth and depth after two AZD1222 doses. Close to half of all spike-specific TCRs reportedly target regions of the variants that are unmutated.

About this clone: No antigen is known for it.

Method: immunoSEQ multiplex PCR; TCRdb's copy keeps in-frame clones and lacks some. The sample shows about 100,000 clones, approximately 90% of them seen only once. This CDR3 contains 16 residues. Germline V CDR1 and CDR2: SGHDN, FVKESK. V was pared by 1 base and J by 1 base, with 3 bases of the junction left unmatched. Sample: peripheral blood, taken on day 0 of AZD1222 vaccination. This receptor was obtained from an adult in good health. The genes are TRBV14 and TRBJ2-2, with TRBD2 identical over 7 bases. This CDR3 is CASSQGGGRNTGELFF. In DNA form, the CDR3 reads TGTGCCAGCAGCCAAGGGGGGGGACGGAACACCGGGGAGCTGTTTTTT.